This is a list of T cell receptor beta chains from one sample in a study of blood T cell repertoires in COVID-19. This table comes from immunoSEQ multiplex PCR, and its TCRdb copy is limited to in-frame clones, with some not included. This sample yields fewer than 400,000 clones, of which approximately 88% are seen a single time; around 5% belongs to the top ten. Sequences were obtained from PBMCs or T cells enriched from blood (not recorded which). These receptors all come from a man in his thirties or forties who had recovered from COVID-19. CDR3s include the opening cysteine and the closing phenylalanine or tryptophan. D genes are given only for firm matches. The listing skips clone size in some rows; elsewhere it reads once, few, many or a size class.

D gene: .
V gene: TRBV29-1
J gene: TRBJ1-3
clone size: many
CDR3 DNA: TGCAGCGTTGTCAGGGGCTCGGGAAACACCATATATTTT
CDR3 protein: CSVVRGSGNTIYF

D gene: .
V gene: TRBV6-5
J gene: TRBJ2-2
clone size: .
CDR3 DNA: TGTGCCAGTTTTGCGGGGAAAGGGGGCCCCGGGGAGCTGTTTTTT
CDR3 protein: CASFAGKGGPGELFF

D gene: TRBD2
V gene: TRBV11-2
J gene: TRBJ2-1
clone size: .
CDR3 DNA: TGTGCCAGCAGCCCCACGACCGGACTAGGGGTGCCCTCCTACAATGAGCAGTTCTTC
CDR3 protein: CASSPTTGLGVPSYNEQFF

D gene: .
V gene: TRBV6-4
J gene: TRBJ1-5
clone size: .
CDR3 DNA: TGTGCCAGCAGGCGGGAACTTCCCGGACAGCCCCAGCATTTT
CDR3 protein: CASRRELPGQPQHF

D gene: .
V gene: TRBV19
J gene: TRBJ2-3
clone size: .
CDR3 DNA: TGTGCCAGTAGTATAGGTGGGGGGGCCCAGTATTTT
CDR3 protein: CASSIGGGAQYF

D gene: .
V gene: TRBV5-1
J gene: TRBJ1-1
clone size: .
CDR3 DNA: TGCGCCAGCAGCACAGAGGGCAGGGAAGCTTTCTTT
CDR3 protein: CASSTEGREAFF

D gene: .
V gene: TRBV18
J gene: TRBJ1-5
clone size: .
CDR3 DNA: TGTGCCAGCTCACCGGACGGACACAATCAGCCCCAGCATTTT
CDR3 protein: CASSPDGHNQPQHF

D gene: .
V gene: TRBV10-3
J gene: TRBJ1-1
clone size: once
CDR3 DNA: TGTGCCATCAGTGAGCCGCCAATTGCAGGGGAAGGAGCTTTCTTT
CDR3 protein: CAISEPPIAGEGAFF

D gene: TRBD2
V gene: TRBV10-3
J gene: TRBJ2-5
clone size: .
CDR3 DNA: TGTGCCACCGCGACTAGCGGGGAGACCCAGTACTTC
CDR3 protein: CATATSGETQYF

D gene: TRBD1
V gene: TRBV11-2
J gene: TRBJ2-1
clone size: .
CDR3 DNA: TGTGCCAGCAGCTCGAGGACAGGGAGCTCCTACAATGAGCAGTTCTTC
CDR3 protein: CASSSRTGSSYNEQFF

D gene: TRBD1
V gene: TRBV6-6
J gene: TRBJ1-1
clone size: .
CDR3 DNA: TGTGCCAGCCGCACAGGGGGCACTGAAGCTTTCTTT
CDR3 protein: CASRTGGTEAFF

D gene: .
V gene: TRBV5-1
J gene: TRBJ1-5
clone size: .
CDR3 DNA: TGCGCCAGCAGCTCTAGACTTAGCAATCAGCCCCAGCATTTT
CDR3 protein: CASSSRLSNQPQHF

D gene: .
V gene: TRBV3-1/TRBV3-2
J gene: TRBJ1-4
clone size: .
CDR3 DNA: TGTGCCAGCAGCCAAGGGGCTACAACTAATGAAAAACTGTTTTTT
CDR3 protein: CASSQGATTNEKLFF

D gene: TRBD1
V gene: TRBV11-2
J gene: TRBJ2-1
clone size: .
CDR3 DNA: TGTGCCAGCAACGGACAGGGTGACGGTGAGCAGTTCTTC
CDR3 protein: CASNGQGDGEQFF

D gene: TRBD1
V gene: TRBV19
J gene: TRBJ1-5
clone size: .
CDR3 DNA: TGTGCCAGTAGTATCTGGGACAGGGGCGATCAGCCCCAGCATTTT
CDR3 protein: CASSIWDRGDQPQHF

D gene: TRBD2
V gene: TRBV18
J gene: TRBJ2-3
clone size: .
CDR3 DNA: TGTGCCAGCTCACTACGCGGGACTAGCGACCGGCCAGATACGCAGTATTTT
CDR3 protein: CASSLRGTSDRPDTQYF

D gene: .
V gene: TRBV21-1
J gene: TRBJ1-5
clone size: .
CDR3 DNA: TGTGCCAGCAGCAGGGGCCCACCTGCTTGGTTGCATTTT
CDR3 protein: CASSRGPPAWLHF

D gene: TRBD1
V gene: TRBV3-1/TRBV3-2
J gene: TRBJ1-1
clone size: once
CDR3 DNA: TGTGCCAGCAGCCCGGGGACAGACACTGAAGCTTTCTTT
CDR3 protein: CASSPGTDTEAFF

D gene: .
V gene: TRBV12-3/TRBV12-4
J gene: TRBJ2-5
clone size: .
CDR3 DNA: TGTGCCAGCAGTTGGGGGGACCAAGAGACCCAGTACTTC
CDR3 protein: CASSWGDQETQYF

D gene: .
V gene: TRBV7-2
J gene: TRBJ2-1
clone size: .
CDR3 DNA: TGTGCCAGCAGCCTAGCTAGGGCAGGGAGGTACAATGAGCAGTTCTTC
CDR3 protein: CASSLARAGRYNEQFF

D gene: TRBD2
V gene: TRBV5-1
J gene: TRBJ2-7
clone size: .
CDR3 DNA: TGCGCCAGCAGCTTGGTTAGCGGGGGGACCTACGAGCAGTACTTC
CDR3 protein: CASSLVSGGTYEQYF

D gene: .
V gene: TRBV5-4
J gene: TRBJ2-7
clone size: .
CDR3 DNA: TGTGCCAGCAGCCTGGGGAGAACCTACGAGCAGTACTTC
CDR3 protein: CASSLGRTYEQYF

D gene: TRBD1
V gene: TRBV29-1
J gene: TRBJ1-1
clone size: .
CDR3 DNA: TGCAGCGGGGGACAGGGACGTCAGGCTGAAGCTTTCTTT
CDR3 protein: CSGGQGRQAEAFF

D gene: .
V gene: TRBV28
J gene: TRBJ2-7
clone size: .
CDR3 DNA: TGTGCCAGCAGTTCGCGACAGGTACAGCAGTACTTC
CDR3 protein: CASSSRQVQQYF

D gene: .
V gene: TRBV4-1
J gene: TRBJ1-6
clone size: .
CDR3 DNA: TGCGCCAGCAGCCAAGACAGCTCCTATAATTCACCCCTCCACTTT
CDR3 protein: CASSQDSSYNSPLHF

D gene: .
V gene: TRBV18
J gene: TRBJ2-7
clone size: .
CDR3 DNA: TGTGCCAGCGGGGGCGACAAGTCCTACGAGCAGTACTTC
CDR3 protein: CASGGDKSYEQYF

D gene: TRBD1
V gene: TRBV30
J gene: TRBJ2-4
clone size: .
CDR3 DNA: TGTGCCTGGCGGGACAGGGGTGCGCGTCTACCCAAAAACATTCAGTACTTC
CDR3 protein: CAWRDRGARLPKNIQYF

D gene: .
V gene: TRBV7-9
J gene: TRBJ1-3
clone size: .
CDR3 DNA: TGTGCCAGCAGCTTAGTCCTAAACACCATATATTTT
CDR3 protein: CASSLVLNTIYF

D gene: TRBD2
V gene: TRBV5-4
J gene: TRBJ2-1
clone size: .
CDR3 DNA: TGTGCCAGCAGAAAAACTAGCGGAGATTACAATGAGCAGTTCTTC
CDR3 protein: CASRKTSGDYNEQFF

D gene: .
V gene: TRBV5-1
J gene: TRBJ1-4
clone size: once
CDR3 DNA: TGCGCCAGCAGCTTGGGACAGCGCAATGAAAAACTGTTTTTT
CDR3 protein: CASSLGQRNEKLFF

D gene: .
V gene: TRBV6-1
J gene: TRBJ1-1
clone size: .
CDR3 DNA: TGTGCCAGCAGTGAGTCGGGGGAACGAACTGAAGCTTTCTTT
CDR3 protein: CASSESGERTEAFF

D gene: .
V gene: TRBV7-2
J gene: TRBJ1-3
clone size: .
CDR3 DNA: TGTGCCAGCAGCTTAGGCACGGGTTCTGGAAACACCATATATTTT
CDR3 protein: CASSLGTGSGNTIYF

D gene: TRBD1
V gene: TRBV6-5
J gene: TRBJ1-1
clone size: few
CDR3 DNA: TGTGCCAGCGGGAGGACAGGGGGGACTGAAGCTTTCTTT
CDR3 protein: CASGRTGGTEAFF

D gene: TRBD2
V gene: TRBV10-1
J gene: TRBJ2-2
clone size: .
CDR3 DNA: TGCGCCAGCAGTGATAGCGGGGGGGTCGCGAACACCGGGGAGCTGTTTTTT
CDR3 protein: CASSDSGGVANTGELFF

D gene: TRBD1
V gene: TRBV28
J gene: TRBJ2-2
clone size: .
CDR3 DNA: TGTGCCAGCAGCGCGGACAGGAGGAACACCGGGGAGCTGTTTTTT
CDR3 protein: CASSADRRNTGELFF